The 32 T cell receptor beta chains given below trace back to one sample, sequenced in a study of cytomegalovirus exposure and HLA in healthy donors. Profiling relied on immunoSEQ multiplex PCR, and the TCRdb table lists in-frame clones only, not all of them. The sample lists 130,000 to 150,000 clones, roughly 89% occurring once. The sample consisted of PBMCs. The receptors derive from a woman aged 18-30 years in good health and CMV-seropositive.

V gene TRBV9 combines with J gene TRBJ1-1, with TRBD1 matching over 9 bases. From germline, CDR1 is SGDLS and CDR2 YYNGEE. V was clipped by 0 bases and J by 0 bases; unmatched bases: 9. The CDR3 contains 18 residues. The chain's CDR3 is CASSVEMDRGAMNTEAFF. CDR3 nucleotides: TGTGCCAGCAGCGTAGAAATGGACAGGGGAGCCATGAACACTGAAGCTTTCTTT.

This clone was counted a few times. The junction departs from germline at one end; a sequencing error may be responsible. V and J are TRBV2 and TRBJ2-7; D not resolved. The length of the CDR3 is 11 residues. Germline V gives CDR1 SNHLY, CDR2 FYNNEI. The CDR3 reads CASSEEHVAIF. CDR3 sequence (DNA): TGTGCCAGCAGTGAGGAGCACGTGGCGATCTTC.

This rearrangement joins TRBV6-1 to TRBJ2-7; 10 positions match TRBD2. The V segment lost 6 bases and the J segment 1 base; nucleotides outside the gene matches: 3. Germline lookup yields CDR1 MNHNS and CDR2 SASEGT. CDR3 length: 14 amino acids. The CDR3 protein is CASRQAGGSYEQYF. CDR3 bases: TGTGCCAGCAGGCAAGCGGGGGGGTCCTACGAGCAGTACTTC.

This chain joins TRBV6-5 and TRBJ2-7, with 8 bases matching TRBD1. Germline V lookup: CDR1 MNHEY, CDR2 SVGAGI. The CDR3 contains 15 residues. V lost 7 bases, J lost 0 bases, and 8 bases stayed unmatched. The CDR3 spells CASTEGQGNSYEQYF. For the CDR3, the DNA is TGTGCCAGCACCGAAGGACAGGGCAACTCCTACGAGCAGTACTTC.

The chain has TRBV12-5 and TRBJ1-3; D is unclear. The CDR3 is made up of 15 amino acids. CDR1 and CDR2 from the germline V gene are LGHNT and FRNRAP. The germline V and J ends were trimmed by 1 base and 4 bases, with 11 bases remaining between them. CDR3 in amino acids: CASGLDGVGGNTIYF. CDR3 nucleotides: TGTGCTAGTGGTTTGGACGGGGTGGGGGGAAACACCATATATTTT. The full variable domain, completed using reference TRBV12-5 and TRBJ1-3, is DARVTQTPRHKVTEMGQEVTMRCQPILGHNTVFWYRQTMMQGLELLAYFRNRAPLDDSGMPKDRFSAEMPDATLATLKIQPSEPRDSAVYFCASGLDGVGGNTIYFGEGSWLTVV.

This chain uses TRBV10-2 with TRBJ2-3; 7 nucleotides align to TRBD2. Unmatched junction bases numbered 13, after V lost 1 base and J lost 9 bases. The germline gives CDR1 WSHSY, CDR2 SAAADI. The CDR3 spans 16 residues. CDR3 nucleotide sequence: TGCGCCAGCAGTGAGTACGGTTTCCGCGAGCGGGGAACGCAGTATTTT. It yields the protein CASSEYGFRERGTQYF.

The chain links TRBV4-2 to TRBJ2-2, with D possibly TRBD1 on 5 matching bases. The V and J ends lost 6 bases and 0 bases respectively, with 20 bases between them. The germline gives CDR1 LGHNA, CDR2 YNFKEQ. The length of the CDR3 is 18 residues. CDR3 DNA sequence: TGTGCCAGCAGTTATTTACCAGGGCAACTTACGAACACCGGGGAGCTGTTTTTT. This translates into CASSYLPGQLTNTGELFF.

V and J are TRBV28 and TRBJ1-6; D unresolved. Germline V gene sequence: CDR1 MDHEN, CDR2 SYDVKM. V lost 6 bases and J lost 3, with 15 bases in between. The CDR3 spans 16 residues. CDR3 sequence (DNA): TGTGCCAGCAGCCCGCCCCGCGGTTACTATAATTCACCCCTCCACTTT. Translation gives CASSPPRGYYNSPLHF. The variable domain in full, completed from reference TRBV28 and TRBJ1-6, reads DVKVTQSSRYLVKRTGEKVFLECVQDMDHENMFWYRQDPGLGLRLIYFSYDVKMKEKGDIPEGYSVSREKKERFSLILESASTNQTSMYLCASSPPRGYYNSPLHFGNGTRLTVT.

The CDR3 coding sequence is TGTGCCAGCAGCTTAGTATCCTTAGGGGGCCCATCTAATGAAAAACTGTTTTTT. It specifies CASSLVSLGGPSNEKLFF. The chain links TRBV11-2 to TRBJ1-4, with 7 bases that match TRBD1. The CDR3 length is 18 residues. Germline CDR1 is SGHAT and CDR2 is FQNNGV. V shed 1 base and J 3 bases; nucleotides not matched to a gene: 11.

V usage is TRBV4-2 and J usage is TRBJ1-2; 10 bases agree with TRBD1. The ends lost 6 bases at V and 2 bases at J; junction bases unmatched: 6. Germline CDR1 reads LGHNA; CDR2 reads YNFKEQ. The CDR3 is 15 residues long. This chain's CDR3 is CASRFRTGGNYGYTF. The DNA for the CDR3 is TGTGCCAGCAGATTTAGGACAGGGGGAAACTATGGCTACACCTTC.

The chain employs TRBV10-3 and TRBJ1-1, with 7 bases identical to TRBD1. CDR1 ENHRY and CDR2 SYGVKD come from the germline V gene. V lost 10 bases, J lost 5 bases, and 16 bases stayed unmatched. This CDR3 is built from 15 residues. The CDR3 loop reads CATTRDQGDGTEAFF. The CDR3 nucleotides read TGTGCCACGACCAGGGACCAGGGGGACGGGACTGAAGCTTTCTTT.

This chain uses TRBV27 with TRBJ1-4; possibly TRBD1 for D (5 bases). The CDR3 covers 16 residues. Trimming shortened V by 5 bases and J by 8 bases, and 21 bases separated the two germline ends. Germline CDR1 and CDR2: MNHEY and SMNVEV (reference sequence). The CDR3 loop reads CASSPFGGLVQEKLFF. CDR3 DNA sequence: TGTGCCAGCAGTCCATTCGGGGGACTCGTCCAAGAAAAACTGTTTTTT.

The chain has TRBV11-2 and TRBJ2-3, with 11 bases that match TRBD1. Germline trimming cut 5 bases from V and 2 bases from J; bases unmatched to any gene: 3. Germline V CDR1 and CDR2: SGHAT, FQNNGV. The length of the CDR3 is 15 residues. DNA of the CDR3: TGTGCCAGCAGCACGGGACAGGGGGACACAGATACGCAGTATTTT. This translates into CASSTGQGDTDTQYF.

V is TRBV11-3 and J is TRBJ2-2; the match to TRBD2 covers 7 bases. V trimming: 8 bases; J trimming: 4 bases; junction bases outside the gene matches: 4. Germline CDR1 and CDR2: SGHNT and YENEEA. The CDR3 runs to 13 residues. The CDR3 region is CASAAGVTGELFF. In DNA, the CDR3 is TGTGCCAGCGCGGCGGGGGTCACCGGGGAGCTGTTTTTT.

The rearrangement uses TRBV7-9 and TRBJ1-1, with no clear D. In germline, CDR1 is SEHNR, CDR2 FQNEAQ (reference sequence). The V and J ends lost 3 bases and 5 bases respectively, with 10 bases between them. There are 13 residues in the CDR3. The DNA of the CDR3 is TGTGCCAGCAGCTTTGAACGGGATACTGAAGCTTTCTTT. This codes for CASSFERDTEAFF.

This clone appeared a single time. The genes are TRBV6-6 and TRBJ2-7; 9 bases line up with TRBD1. From germline, CDR1 is MNHNY and CDR2 SVGAGI (reference sequence). The CDR3 has 16 residues. Germline trimming cut 8 bases from V and 6 bases from J; bases unmatched to any gene: 17. For the CDR3, the DNA is TGTGCCAGCCAGCCCCCCCCGGGACAGGGTGTAAGCGAGCAGTACTTC. It specifies CASQPPPGQGVSEQYF.

This chain joins TRBV16 and TRBJ1-1; D might be TRBD1 (5 bases). CDR3 length: 15 residues. From germline, CDR1 is KGHSY and CDR2 FQNENV. Trimming cost V 2 bases and J 4 bases, with 14 bases left between them. Here the CDR3 reads CASSQIRGGTTEAFF. The CDR3 DNA sequence: TGTGCCAGCAGCCAAATTCGGGGGGGTACCACTGAAGCTTTCTTT. Full variable domain (rest looked up from reference TRBV16 and TRBJ1-1): GEEVAQTPKHLVRGEGQKAKLYCAPIKGHSYVFWYQQVLKNEFKFLISFQNENVFDETGMPKERFSAKCLPNSPCSLEIQATKLEDSAVYFCASSQIRGGTTEAFFGQGTRLTVV.

V is TRBV19 and J is TRBJ1-4; TRBD1 matches 8 bases. Germline assignment: CDR1 LNHDA and CDR2 SQIVND (reference sequence). V dropped 5 bases and J dropped 5; count of bases not matched to a gene: 7. CDR3 size: 15 residues. CDR3 nucleotide sequence: TGTGCCAGTAGTCCCGGGACAGGAGGGAATGAAAAACTGTTTTTT. It specifies CASSPGTGGNEKLFF.

DNA for the CDR3: TGTGCCAGCAGCCAAGTCCGGCAGGGTGCTAATGAAAAACTGTTTTTT. Its protein product is CASSQVRQGANEKLFF. The rearrangement uses TRBV4-2 and TRBJ1-4, with D maybe TRBD1 (5 bases). This CDR3 contains 16 residues. With 1 base removed from V and 3 bases from J, the gap between germline ends came to 12 bases. Germline V gene lookup returns CDR1 LGHNA and CDR2 YNFKEQ.

This rearrangement joins TRBV28 to TRBJ1-2, with D perhaps matching TRBD1 (6 bases). Trimming left V 1 base short and J 4 bases short, with 16 bases between. Germline V gene lookup returns CDR1 MDHEN and CDR2 SYDVKM. The CDR3 consists of 16 residues. The CDR3 DNA sequence: TGTGCCAGCAGTTTATCCGGAACAGGGAGCGGCTATGGCTACACCTTC. Translation: CASSLSGTGSGYGYTF.

This clone was recorded once. This chain connects TRBV7-3 to TRBJ2-1; tentative D call: TRBD2 (5 bases). CDR3 length equals 17 residues. Germline values: CDR1 SGHTA, CDR2 FQGTGA. Trimming took off 5 bases at V and 0 bases at J, with 17 bases between the two ends. For the CDR3, the DNA is TGTGCCAGCAGCCCCTCGGGGTCCCCGAGCTCCTACAATGAGCAGTTCTTC. This codes for CASSPSGSPSSYNEQFF.

V usage is TRBV7-9 and J usage is TRBJ2-2, with TRBD2 identical over 9 bases. The CDR3 totals 16 residues. Germline trimming cut 5 bases from V and 2 bases from J; bases unmatched to any gene: 6. CDR1 and CDR2 from the germline V gene are SEHNR and FQNEAQ (reference sequence). CDR3 sequence (DNA): TGTGCCAGCAGCAGCGGGACTAGCCTAAACACCGGGGAGCTGTTTTTT. Protein product: CASSSGTSLNTGELFF.

J is TRBJ2-3 and V is TRBV29-1; a possible D gene is TRBD1 (5 bases). The CDR3 loop spans 13 amino acids. Germline assignment: CDR1 SQVTM and CDR2 ANQGSEA. V lost 7 bases, J lost 2 bases, and 13 bases lay in between. The CDR3 region has the DNA TGCAGCGCCGGTTGGGGCCCCACAGATACGCAGTATTTT. This codes for CSAGWGPTDTQYF.

The chain carries TRBV5-1 and TRBJ2-7; 9 bases map to TRBD1. The germline V gene has CDR1 SGHRS and CDR2 YFSETQ. CDR3 length: 16 residues. V shed 4 bases and J 5 bases; nucleotides not matched to a gene: 13. The DNA for the CDR3 is TGCGCCAGCAGCCTCCAACCGGGACAGGGATCAGACGAGCAGTACTTC. This gives the protein CASSLQPGQGSDEQYF.

V usage is TRBV27 and J usage is TRBJ1-3, with D perhaps matching TRBD1 (6 bases). Germline V lookup: CDR1 MNHEY, CDR2 SMNVEV (reference sequence). Trimming took 5 bases from V and 0 from J, leaving 11 bases between them. The length of the CDR3 is 15 residues. This CDR3 reads CASSRQASSGNTIYF. CDR3 DNA: TGTGCCAGCAGTAGACAGGCGTCCTCTGGAAACACCATATATTTT.

This clone was counted only a few times. The genes are TRBV19 and TRBJ1-5; D uncertain. Trimming removed 8 bases from V and 3 bases from J, with 11 bases in between. CDR3 size: 13 residues. CDR1 and CDR2 (germline): LNHDA, SQIVND (reference sequence). CDR3 sequence reads: CASSDMFNQPQHF. The CDR3 coding sequence is TGTGCCAGTTCAGACATGTTCAATCAGCCCCAGCATTTT. Variable domain in full (rest from reference TRBV19 and TRBJ1-5): DGGITQSPKYLFRKEGQNVTLSCEQNLNHDAMYWYRQDPGQGLRLIYYSQIVNDFQKGDIAEGYSVSREKKESFPLTVTSAQKNPTAFYLCASSDMFNQPQHFGDGTRLSIL.

V and J are TRBV5-4 and TRBJ2-5, with no clear D. CDR3 size: 15 residues. V lost 4 bases, J lost 1 base, and 14 bases lay in between. Per germline, CDR1 SGHNT and CDR2 YYREEE (reference sequence). CDR3 nucleotides: TGTGCCAGCAGCCCCTCAACAGTGATCCAAGAGACCCAGTACTTC. Its protein product is CASSPSTVIQETQYF.

The chain employs TRBV29-1 and TRBJ2-5, with a weak D call TRBD2 (5 bases). V gave up 6 bases and J gave up 10 bases, with 15 bases separating them. Germline values: CDR1 SQVTM, CDR2 ANQGSEA. This CDR3 is built from 11 residues. Here the CDR3 DNA reads TGCAGCGTCCCAGCCTCCGGGGACCAGTACTTC. Protein sequence: CSVPASGDQYF.

This clone has only a few counts. The chain couples TRBV19 to TRBJ1-5, with 7 bases aligning to TRBD1. CDR3 size: 15 residues. V lost 5 bases to trimming and J lost 2 bases; unmatched junction nucleotides: 6. Germline CDR1 reads LNHDA; CDR2 reads SQIVND (reference sequence). CDR3 nucleotides: TGTGCCAGTAGTGCATCAGGGGGAGGCAATCAGCCCCAGCATTTT. This gives the protein CASSASGGGNQPQHF.

This clone was seen a few times. The chain combines TRBV2 with TRBJ1-6, with D perhaps matching TRBD1 (5 bases). In germline, CDR1 is SNHLY, CDR2 FYNNEI. Between the trimmed V and J ends, which lost 8 bases and 9 bases, there was a span of 14 bases. The CDR3 runs 13 residues. The DNA of the CDR3 is TGTGCCAGCGGCAGGGCTTATCGTTCACCCCTCCACTTT. It codes for CASGRAYRSPLHF.

This clone was found a few times. V usage is TRBV7-6 and J usage is TRBJ1-1; D gene ambiguous. Germline V gene data show CDR1 as SGHVS and CDR2 as FNYEAQ. The CDR3 contains 12 residues. Deletions cut 1 base from V and 6 bases from J, with 6 bases between. For the CDR3, the DNA is TGTGCCAGCAGCTTAGTGGCGGCTGAAGCTTTCTTT. Amino acid sequence: CASSLVAAEAFF.

This chain links TRBV19 with TRBJ1-5, with D perhaps TRBD1 (6 bases). Trimming removed 7 bases at V and 0 bases at J, with 16 bases between. This CDR3 region has 16 residues. Germline V CDR1 and CDR2: LNHDA, SQIVND (reference sequence). The CDR3 DNA is TGTGCCAGTACCTCGTGGGGGCCGCCTAGCAATCAGCCCCAGCATTTT. Protein sequence: CASTSWGPPSNQPQHF.